This T cell receptor (beta chain) was sequenced in a study of post-analysis software for immune sequencing data. The wider study: The cohort encompassed relapsing-remitting, secondary progressive and progressive-relapsing multiple sclerosis disease courses. Points from the study as a whole: The authors found that F measure strongly co-clustered same-batch samples. Compared against controls, patients with multiple sclerosis displayed significantly lower normalized Chao1 diversity.

TCR beta cDNA libraries had unique molecular identifiers. TCRdb reprocessed the PCR reads with MiXCR, giving one entry per CDR3 protein. Here the sample spans around 260,000 distinct CDR3 sequences, 35% to 40% being singletons. Regarding this clonotype: Its antigen remains unknown. This may come from a read error, since a much larger clone is one base off.

The sequenced material came from blood. This receptor was obtained from a girl aged 10-17 years with multiple sclerosis.

The CDR3 DNA reads as TGTGCCACCCGTAATGGGACTAGCGGGAGTGAAGACGACAATGAGCAGTACTTC. This gives the protein CATRNGTSGSEDDNEQYF. The chain combines TRBV7-3 with TRBJ2-7; 14 bases agree with TRBD2. Germline assignment: CDR1 SGHTA and CDR2 FQGTGA. The CDR3 extends over 18 amino acids. Trimming cost V 10 bases and J 7 bases; bases outside gene matches: 21. The full variable domain, rest sourced from reference TRBV7-3 and TRBJ2-7, is GAGVSQTPSNKVTEKGKYVELRCDPISGHTALYWYRQSLGQGPEFLIYFQGTGAADDSGLPNDRFFAVRPEGSVSTLKIQRTERGDSAVYLCATRNGTSGSEDDNEQYFGPGTRLTVT.